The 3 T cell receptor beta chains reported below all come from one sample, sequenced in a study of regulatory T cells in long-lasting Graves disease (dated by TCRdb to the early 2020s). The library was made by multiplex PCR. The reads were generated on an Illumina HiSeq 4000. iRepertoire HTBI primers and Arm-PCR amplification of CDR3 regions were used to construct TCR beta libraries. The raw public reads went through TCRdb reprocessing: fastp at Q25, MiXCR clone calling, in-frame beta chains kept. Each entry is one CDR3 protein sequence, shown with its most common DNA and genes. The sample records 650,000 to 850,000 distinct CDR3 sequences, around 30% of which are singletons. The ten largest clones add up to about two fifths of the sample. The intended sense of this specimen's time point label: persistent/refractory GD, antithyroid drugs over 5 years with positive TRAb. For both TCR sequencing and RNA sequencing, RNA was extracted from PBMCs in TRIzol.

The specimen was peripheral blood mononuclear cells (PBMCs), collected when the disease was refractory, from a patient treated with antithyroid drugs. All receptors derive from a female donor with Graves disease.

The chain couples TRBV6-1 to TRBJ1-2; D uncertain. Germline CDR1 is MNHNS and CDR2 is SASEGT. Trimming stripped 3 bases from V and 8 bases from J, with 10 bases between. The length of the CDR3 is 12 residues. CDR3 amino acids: CASSENFGGYTF. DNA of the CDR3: TGTGCCAGCAGTGAGAATTTCGGGGGCTACACCTTC.

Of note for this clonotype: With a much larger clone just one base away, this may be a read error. The CDR3 reads CASSYQVNQPQHF. The CDR3 DNA sequence: TGTGCCAGCAGTTACCAGGTCAATCAGCCCCAGCATTTT. The chain employs TRBV6-5 and TRBJ1-5; D uncertain. CDR1 and CDR2 (germline): MNHEY, SVGAGI. CDR3 length equals 13 residues. V was clipped by 2 bases and J by 3 bases, with 5 bases between them.

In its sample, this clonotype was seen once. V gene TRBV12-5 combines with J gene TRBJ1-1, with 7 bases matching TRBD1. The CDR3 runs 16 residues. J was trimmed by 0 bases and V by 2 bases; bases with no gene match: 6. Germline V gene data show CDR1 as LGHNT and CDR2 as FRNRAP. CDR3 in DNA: TGTGCTAGTGGTTTGTTTAAGGGGGCCGTGAACACTGAAGCTTTCTTT. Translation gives CASGLFKGAVNTEAFF.